This T cell receptor beta chain is from a study of blood T cell repertoires in COVID-19. Looking at the study overall: From the United States, Italy and Spain came samples of acute and convalescent COVID-19. Sample material is recorded as cDNA or gDNA derived from T cells, B-cell-depleted T cells, or PBMCs.

CDR1 is SGHDT, CDR2 YYEEEE, per germline. The V gene end was trimmed by 4 bases and the J gene end by 0 bases; junction bases not matched to a gene: 3. The CDR3 totals 15 residues. Methods used by the authors: How many nucleated cells were present was estimated from reference gene primer amplification. Sequencing was performed with immunoSEQ multiplex PCR; in TCRdb, only in-frame clones are kept and a portion is missing. That table gives V, J and clone size, and the DNA gave D and trimming. The sample includes about 84,000 clones, 83% of them seen just once. This receptor was taken from a woman of 80 years or more with acute or convalescent COVID-19. Sequenced sample: peripheral blood. The chain couples TRBV5-6 to TRBJ2-7; 11 bases match TRBD2. The CDR3 DNA sequence: TGTGCCAGCAGCAAGACTAGCGGGGACTCCTACGAGCAGTACTTC. Encoded protein: CASSKTSGDSYEQYF.